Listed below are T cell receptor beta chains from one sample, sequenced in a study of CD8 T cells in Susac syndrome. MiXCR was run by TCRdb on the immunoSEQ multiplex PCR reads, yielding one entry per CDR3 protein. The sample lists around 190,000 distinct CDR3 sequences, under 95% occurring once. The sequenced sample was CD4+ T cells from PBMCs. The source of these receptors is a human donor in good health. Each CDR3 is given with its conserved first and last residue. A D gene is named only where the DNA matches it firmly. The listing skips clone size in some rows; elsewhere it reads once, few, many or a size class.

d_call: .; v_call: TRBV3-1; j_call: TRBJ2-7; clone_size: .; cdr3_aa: CASSQSYYEQYF; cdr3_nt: TGTGCCAGCAGCCAATCATACTACGAGCAGTACTTC
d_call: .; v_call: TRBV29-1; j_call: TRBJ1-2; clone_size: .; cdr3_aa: CSVLTYYGYTF; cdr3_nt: TGCAGCGTCCTGACGTACTATGGCTACACCTTC
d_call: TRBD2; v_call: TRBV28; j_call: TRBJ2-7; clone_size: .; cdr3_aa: CALSGGGRFYEQYF; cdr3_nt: TGTGCCTTATCGGGGGGGGGACGTTTCTACGAGCAGTACTTC
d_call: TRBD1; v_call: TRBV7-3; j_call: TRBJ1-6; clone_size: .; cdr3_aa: CASRNDRGNSPLHF; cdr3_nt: TGTGCCAGCAGGAACGACAGGGGAAATTCACCCCTCCACTTT
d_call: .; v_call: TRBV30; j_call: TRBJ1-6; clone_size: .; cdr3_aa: CAWSDGSPLHF; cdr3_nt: TGTGCCTGGAGTGATGGTTCACCCCTCCACTTT
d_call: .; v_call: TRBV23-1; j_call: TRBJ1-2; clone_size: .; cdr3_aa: CASSPRRGYTF; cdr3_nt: TGCGCCAGCAGTCCTCGCCGCGGCTACACCTTC
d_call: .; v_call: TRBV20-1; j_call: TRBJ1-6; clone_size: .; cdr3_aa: CSARDRSQPLHF; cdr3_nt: TGCAGTGCTAGAGATCGATCCCAACCCCTCCACTTT
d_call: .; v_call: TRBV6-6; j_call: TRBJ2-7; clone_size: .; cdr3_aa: CASSYLRGLNVYEQYF; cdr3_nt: TGTGCCAGCAGTTACCTTAGGGGACTGAACGTATACGAGCAGTACTTC
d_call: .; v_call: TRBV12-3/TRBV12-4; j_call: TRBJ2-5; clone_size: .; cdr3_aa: CASSAKQETQYF; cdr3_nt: TGTGCCAGCAGCGCCAAACAAGAGACCCAGTACTTC
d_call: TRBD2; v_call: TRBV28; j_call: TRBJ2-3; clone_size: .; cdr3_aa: CASSLSRGGRTDTQYF; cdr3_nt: TGTGCCAGCAGTTTATCCCGCGGGGGACGCACAGATACGCAGTATTTT
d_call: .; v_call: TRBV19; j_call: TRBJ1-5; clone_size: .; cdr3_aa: CASSIRTQIGNQPQHF; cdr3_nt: TGTGCCAGTAGTATTCGGACTCAGATAGGAAATCAGCCCCAGCATTTT
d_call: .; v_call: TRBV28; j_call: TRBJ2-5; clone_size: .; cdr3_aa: CASSLRTGMKRETQYF; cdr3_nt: TGTGCCAGCAGTTTAAGAACGGGAATGAAAAGGGAGACCCAGTACTTC
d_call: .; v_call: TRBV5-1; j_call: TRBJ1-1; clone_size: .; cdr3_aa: CASSLLTVNTEAFF; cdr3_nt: TGCGCCAGCAGCTTGTTGACCGTGAACACTGAAGCTTTCTTT
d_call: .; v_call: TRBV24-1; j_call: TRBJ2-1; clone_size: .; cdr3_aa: CATSERSNEQFF; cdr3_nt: TGTGCCACCAGTGAGAGGAGTAATGAGCAGTTCTTC
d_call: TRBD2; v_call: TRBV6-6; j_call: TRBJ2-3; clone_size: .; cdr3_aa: CASRSGGSRTDTQYF; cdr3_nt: TGTGCCAGCAGATCGGGGGGGTCCCGCACAGATACGCAGTATTTT
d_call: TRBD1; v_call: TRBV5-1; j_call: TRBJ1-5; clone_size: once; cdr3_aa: CASSFRDSYSNQPQHF; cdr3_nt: TGCGCCAGCAGCTTCCGGGACAGCTATAGCAATCAGCCCCAGCATTTT
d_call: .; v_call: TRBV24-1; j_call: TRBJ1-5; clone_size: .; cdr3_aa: CATQLTGQANQPQHF; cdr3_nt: TGTGCCACCCAGTTGACGGGTCAGGCCAATCAGCCCCAGCATTTT
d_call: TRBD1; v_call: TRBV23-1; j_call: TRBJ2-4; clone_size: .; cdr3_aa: CASSPPGFGQGGLAKNIQYF; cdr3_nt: TGCGCCAGCAGTCCCCCGGGATTTGGACAGGGGGGATTAGCCAAAAACATTCAGTACTTC
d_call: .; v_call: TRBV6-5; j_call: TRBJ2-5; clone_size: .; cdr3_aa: CASSYGGGTQYF; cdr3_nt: TGTGCCAGCAGTTACGGAGGGGGAACCCAGTACTTC
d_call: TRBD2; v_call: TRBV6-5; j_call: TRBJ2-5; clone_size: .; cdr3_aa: CASSYGASGGLQETQYF; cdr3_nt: TGTGCCAGCAGTTACGGGGCCAGCGGGGGGCTTCAAGAGACCCAGTACTTC
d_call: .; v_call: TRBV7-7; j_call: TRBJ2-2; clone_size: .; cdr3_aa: CASSQQGSYTLLNTGELFF; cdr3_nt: TGTGCTAGCAGTCAACAGGGCTCGTATACCCTTCTAAACACCGGGGAGCTGTTTTTT
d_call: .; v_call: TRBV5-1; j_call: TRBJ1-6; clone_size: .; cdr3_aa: CASSLGSRGYNSPLHF; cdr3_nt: TGCGCCAGCAGCTTGGGCTCGAGGGGCTATAATTCACCCCTCCACTTT
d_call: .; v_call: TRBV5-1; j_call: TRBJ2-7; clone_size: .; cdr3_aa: CASGAWGAGEQYF; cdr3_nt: TGCGCCAGCGGTGCATGGGGGGCTGGGGAGCAGTACTTC
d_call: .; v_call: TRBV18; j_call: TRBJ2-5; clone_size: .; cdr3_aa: CASSPPGGVQETQYF; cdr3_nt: TGTGCCAGCTCACCACCGGGCGGAGTACAAGAGACCCAGTACTTC
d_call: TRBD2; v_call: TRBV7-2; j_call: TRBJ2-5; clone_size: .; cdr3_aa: CASSLRTSGLGDGETQYF; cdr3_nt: TGTGCCAGCAGCTTACGGACTAGCGGTCTTGGGGACGGGGAGACCCAGTACTTC
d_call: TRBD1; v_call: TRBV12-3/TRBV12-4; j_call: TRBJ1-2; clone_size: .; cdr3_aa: CASSNGQAHNYGYTF; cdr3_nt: TGTGCCAGCAGTAACGGACAGGCCCATAACTATGGCTACACCTTC
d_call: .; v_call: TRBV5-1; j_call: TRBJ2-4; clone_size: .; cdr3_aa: CASRAGSSQNIQYF; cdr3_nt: TGCGCCAGCAGAGCAGGGAGCAGCCAAAACATTCAGTACTTC